What follows are 23 T cell receptor beta chains derived from one specimen sequenced in a study of OX40 agonist ivuxolimab in advanced cancers. Sequencing was performed with immunoSEQ multiplex PCR; in TCRdb, only in-frame clones are kept and a portion is missing. The sample has 83,000 or so clones; 86% are singletons. The sample in question was CD4+ or CD8+ T cells sorted from blood, obtained in a trial of the OX40 agonist ivuxolimab. The source of these receptors is an adult with an advanced solid tumor such as melanoma, head and neck, liver or kidney cancer.

A single count supports this clone. The same CDR3 arises from other DNA sequences in this sample as well. CDR3 in amino acids: CSVAGSGNTIYF. CDR3 DNA sequence: TGCAGCGTTGCGGGGTCAGGAAACACCATATATTTT. The chain has TRBV29-1 and TRBJ1-3; D gene ambiguous. The CDR3 covers 12 residues. Trimming took off 4 bases at V and 4 bases at J, with 8 bases between the two ends. Germline V lookup: CDR1 SQVTM, CDR2 ANQGSEA.

The chain links TRBV30 to TRBJ1-6, with D possibly matching TRBD1 (5 bases). V lost 4 bases and J lost 7, with 11 bases in between. Looked up from germline, CDR1 is GTSNPN and CDR2 is SVGIG (reference sequence). The length of the CDR3 is 13 residues. CDR3 nucleotide sequence: TGTGCCTGGACGGGGGTCGGGAATTCACCCCTCCACTTT. This translates into CAWTGVGNSPLHF.

This clone was seen only a few times. The chain links TRBV18 to TRBJ1-4, with a possible D match to TRBD1 (5 bases). Germline V gene sequence: CDR1 KGHSH, CDR2 LQKENI. CDR3 length: 13 amino acids. V shed 4 bases and J shed 8 bases, with 11 bases lying between them. This CDR3 reads CASSRGQEEKLFF. The CDR3 DNA reads as TGTGCCAGCTCACGAGGACAAGAGGAAAAACTGTTTTTT. The full variable domain, its missing parts supplied by reference TRBV18 and TRBJ1-4, is NAGVMQNPRHLVRRRGQEARLRCSPMKGHSHVYWYRQLPEEGLKFMVYLQKENIIDESGMPKERFSAEFPKEGPSILRIQQVVRGDSAAYFCASSRGQEEKLFFGSGTQLSVL.

J is TRBJ2-5 and V is TRBV28, with D possibly matching TRBD1 (6 bases). Trimming shortened V by 8 bases and J by 1 base, and 17 bases separated the two germline ends. The CDR3 runs to 15 residues. CDR1 and CDR2 from the germline V gene are MDHEN and SYDVKM. The CDR3 bases are TGTGCCAGCTCGAAAGGGGGACACTTCCAAGAGACCCAGTACTTC. It yields the protein CASSKGGHFQETQYF.

For the CDR3, the DNA is TGTGCCAGCAGTTTAGGGACAGCCAATTCACCCCTCCACTTT. It specifies CASSLGTANSPLHF. This sequence joins TRBV27 and TRBJ1-6, with TRBD1 identical over 7 bases. The junction had 2 bases not matched to a gene; V was cut back by 2 bases and J by 7 bases. Germline V gene sequence: CDR1 MNHEY, CDR2 SMNVEV (reference sequence). CDR3 length: 14 residues.

This clone was detected once. V is TRBV7-7 and J is TRBJ2-1; 11 nucleotides line up with TRBD2. The V gene's germline CDR1 is SSHAT and CDR2 FNYEAQ (reference sequence). The length of the CDR3 is 17 residues. V gave up 5 bases and J gave up 8 bases; unmatched junction bases: 14. For the CDR3, the DNA is TGTGCCAGCAGCCGGAACCCTACTAGCGGGAGTTTCGATGAGCAGTTCTTC. Its protein is CASSRNPTSGSFDEQFF.

The V gene is TRBV5-1, the J gene TRBJ1-2; no clear D. Germline V gene data show CDR1 as SGHRS and CDR2 as YFSETQ. The CDR3 sequence is 13 residues long. Deletions cut 4 bases from V and 2 bases from J, with 9 bases between. The CDR3 DNA reads TGCGCCAGCAGCGTAAGGGTCAACTATGGCTACACCTTC. Its translation is CASSVRVNYGYTF.

This chain links TRBV15 with TRBJ2-1; D is possibly TRBD1 (6 bases). CDR3 length: 19 amino acids. CDR1 and CDR2 (germline): LNHNV, YYDKDF (reference sequence). Trimming took 3 bases from V and 0 from J, leaving 21 bases between them. CDR3 sequence: CATSRDSSGFRSSYNEQFF. The CDR3 DNA follows: TGTGCCACCAGCAGGGACAGCTCAGGATTTCGGAGCTCCTACAATGAGCAGTTCTTC.

The rearrangement joins TRBV28 to TRBJ1-2, with a possible D match to TRBD1 (5 bases). The ends were cut back, 1 base at V and 4 bases at J, with 13 bases in the middle. The CDR3 is 15 residues long. The germline V gene has CDR1 MDHEN and CDR2 SYDVKM. The CDR3 region is CASSLFGGGGYGYTF. CDR3 nucleotides: TGTGCCAGCAGTTTATTCGGGGGAGGAGGCTATGGCTACACCTTC.

The chain links TRBV7-8 to TRBJ2-7; 8 nucleotides align to TRBD1. Trimming at V came to 0 bases and at J to 2 bases, leaving 6 bases not matched to a gene. The CDR3 length is 16 residues. Germline assignment: CDR1 SGHVS and CDR2 FQNEAQ. The CDR3 loop is CASSLAPGTGTYEQYF. In DNA, the CDR3 is TGTGCCAGCAGCTTAGCGCCCGGGACAGGAACCTACGAGCAGTACTTC.

This sequence joins TRBV14 and TRBJ1-5, with D perhaps TRBD1 (5 bases). The CDR3 has 13 residues. CDR1 is SGHDN, CDR2 FVKESK, per germline. The V end was cut by 5 bases, the J end by 2 bases, with 7 bases between. Written as DNA, the CDR3 is TGTGCCAGCAGCGCGACAGGCAATCAGCCCCAGCATTTT. Amino acid sequence: CASSATGNQPQHF.

The V call is TRBV19, the J call TRBJ2-7, with 8 bases fitting TRBD1. Unmatched junction bases numbered 3, after V lost 2 bases and J lost 0 bases. Germline-derived CDR1 and CDR2 are LNHDA and SQIVND (reference sequence). This CDR3 is 15 amino acids long. CDR3 amino acids: CASSIRTGLSYEQYF. The DNA of the CDR3 is TGTGCCAGTAGTATACGGACAGGGCTCTCCTACGAGCAGTACTTC.

The gene calls are TRBV5-1 and TRBJ1-1; the match to TRBD1 covers 7 bases. CDR3 length: 15 amino acids. The junction had 9 bases not matched to a gene; V was cut back by 4 bases and J by 3 bases. Looked up from germline, CDR1 is SGHRS and CDR2 is YFSETQ. The DNA of the CDR3 is TGCGCCAGCAGCCGGCAGGGGGGTTTGGACACTGAAGCTTTCTTT. Translated, it gives CASSRQGGLDTEAFF.

J is TRBJ1-6 and V is TRBV27, with 10 bases lining up with TRBD1. V trimming: 5 bases; J trimming: 5 bases; junction bases outside the gene matches: 6. Germline V gene data show CDR1 as MNHEY and CDR2 as SMNVEV (reference sequence). The CDR3 has 16 amino acids. CDR3 sequence (DNA): TGTGCCAGCAGTCCGGACAGGGGGAGGAATAATTCACCCCTCCACTTT. Its protein product is CASSPDRGRNNSPLHF.

This chain joins TRBV6-1 and TRBJ1-1; no clear D. The CDR3 is made up of 11 amino acids. Germline CDR1 is MNHNS and CDR2 is SASEGT. Trimming shortened V by 5 bases and J by 7 bases, and 8 bases separated the two germline ends. In DNA, the CDR3 is TGTGCCAGCAGTTTATCGGATGAAGCTTTCTTT. This sequence encodes CASSLSDEAFF.

This chain connects TRBV30 to TRBJ2-7; TRBD1 agrees at 9 bases. V lost 8 bases to trimming and J lost 4 bases; unmatched junction nucleotides: 6. Germline V gene sequence: CDR1 GTSNPN, CDR2 SVGIG (reference sequence). The CDR3 has 12 amino acids. CDR3 sequence (DNA): TGTGCCACTACGGGACAGGGATACGAGCAGTACTTC. Its protein is CATTGQGYEQYF.

The gene calls are TRBV5-1 and TRBJ2-5; no definite D call. The CDR3 length is 14 residues. Trimming left V 0 bases short and J 2 bases short, with 8 bases between. In germline, CDR1 is SGHRS, CDR2 YFSETQ. In DNA, the CDR3 is TGCGCCAGCAGCTTGGGGCAGGCTCAAGAGACCCAGTACTTC. This gives the protein CASSLGQAQETQYF. The full variable domain, rest sourced from reference TRBV5-1 and TRBJ2-5, is KAGVTQTPRYLIKTRGQQVTLSCSPISGHRSVSWYQQTPGQGLQFLFEYFSETQRNKGNFPGRFSGRQFSNSRSEMNVSTLELGDSALYLCASSLGQAQETQYFGPGTRLLVL.

The V call is TRBV5-5, the J call TRBJ1-4; tentatively, D is TRBD1 (5 bases). The CDR3 runs to 16 residues. Germline V CDR1 and CDR2: SGHKS, YYEKEE (reference sequence). V lost 0 bases to trimming and J lost 0 bases, with 9 bases between them. Here the CDR3 DNA reads TGTGCCAGCAGCTTGGACAGGTCAGCAACTAATGAAAAACTGTTTTTT. This gives the protein CASSLDRSATNEKLFF.

This chain uses TRBV13 with TRBJ2-5; the D call may be TRBD1 or TRBD2 (5 bases each). Germline-derived CDR1 and CDR2 are PRHDT and FYEKMQ (reference sequence). V was pared by 5 bases and J by 5 bases, with 15 bases between. The CDR3 is made up of 14 amino acids. CDR3 coding DNA: TGTGCCAGCAGCACGGACACCGAGGGGGAGACCCAGTACTTC. Translated, it gives CASSTDTEGETQYF.

The V and J genes are TRBV29-1 and TRBJ2-3; 8 bases map to TRBD1. The CDR3 has 13 amino acids. Trimming at V came to 7 bases and at J to 0 bases, leaving 3 bases not matched to a gene. The V gene's germline CDR1 is SQVTM and CDR2 ANQGSEA. The DNA of the CDR3 is TGCAGCGCTTGGACAGGGAGCACAGATACGCAGTATTTT. The encoded protein is CSAWTGSTDTQYF.

This chain uses TRBV18 with TRBJ2-5, with D perhaps TRBD1 or TRBD2 (6 bases each). Trimming shortened V by 6 bases and J by 7 bases, and 15 bases separated the two germline ends. The CDR3 runs to 13 residues. Germline V CDR1 and CDR2: KGHSH, LQKENI. The CDR3 bases are TGTGCCAGCTCTAGAAAAGGGGGGACGACCCAGTACTTC. Residues: CASSRKGGTTQYF.

The chain combines TRBV29-1 with TRBJ2-1; weak D call: TRBD2 (6 bases). Trimming pared 8 bases from V and 5 bases from J, leaving 16 bases between. Germline V gene data show CDR1 as SQVTM and CDR2 as ANQGSEA. This CDR3 spans 13 amino acids. The CDR3 reads CSIKVGGDNEQFF. CDR3 DNA: TGCAGCATAAAAGTAGGAGGGGACAATGAGCAGTTCTTC.

The V and J genes are TRBV4-3 and TRBJ1-2; D not certain. Germline CDR1 and CDR2: LGHNA and YSLEER. The CDR3 loop spans 14 amino acids. V was shortened by 0 bases and J by 5 bases, with 10 bases between the two germline ends. The DNA of the CDR3 is TGCGCCAGCAGCCAAGATTCAGCAGAGTATGGCTACACCTTC. This codes for CASSQDSAEYGYTF.